The rows below give T cell receptor beta chains drawn from one sample of a study of cytomegalovirus exposure and HLA in healthy donors. Assay used: immunoSEQ multiplex PCR; TCRdb lists only in-frame clones, some missing. The top ten hold about 2.5% of the sample, which has hundreds of thousands of clones, 80% to 90% seen once. The sample consisted of PBMCs. Every receptor here comes from a woman between 18 and 29 years old in good health and CMV-seronegative. The CDR3 runs from the conserved cysteine through the conserved F or W. Fields, in order: CDR3 protein, CDR3 DNA, J gene, D gene, V gene, clone size. The D gene is left open where the match is weak. Part of the rows lack a size; the others show once, few, many or a class for expanded clones.

CATLGAGLYGYTF TGTGCCACCCTAGGGGCGGGGCTGTATGGCTACACCTTC TRBJ1-2 NA TRBV10-3 few
CASSSVTGGGETQYF TGTGCCAGCAGCTCCGTAACAGGGGGCGGAGAGACCCAGTACTTC TRBJ2-5 TRBD1 TRBV7-9 once
CASNPLEGVRTYNSPLHF TGTGCCAGCAATCCCCTAGAGGGGGTTCGGACCTATAATTCACCCCTCCACTTT TRBJ1-6 NA TRBV2 once
CASSLPAGGPGETQYF TGTGCCAGCAGCCTTCCAGCGGGGGGGCCCGGGGAGACCCAGTACTTC TRBJ2-5 TRBD2 TRBV4-2 once
CASSHNDRGGYNEQFF TGCGCCAGCAGCCATAACGACAGGGGAGGCTACAATGAGCAGTTCTTC TRBJ2-1 TRBD1 TRBV4-1 NA
CASSIDVSLTGGFRPQHF TGTGCCAGTAGTATAGATGTCAGCTTGACAGGGGGGTTTCGGCCCCAGCATTTT TRBJ1-5 TRBD1 TRBV19 NA
CASSPGVGQGAGETQYF TGTGCCAGCAGCCCCGGGGTGGGACAGGGGGCGGGAGAGACCCAGTACTTC TRBJ2-5 TRBD1 TRBV7-7 NA
CASSYSNPLADNEQFF TGTGCCAGCAGTTACTCGAATCCCCTGGCCGACAATGAGCAGTTCTTC TRBJ2-1 NA TRBV6-5 NA
CASSLGDRLNHYGYTF TGTGCCAGCAGCTTAGGGGACAGGCTCAACCACTATGGCTACACCTTC TRBJ1-2 TRBD1 TRBV11-2 NA
CASKRRMSIYNEQFF TGTGCCAGCAAACGGCGGATGTCGATATACAATGAGCAGTTCTTC TRBJ2-1 NA TRBV7-8 few
CASSVERGPYYGYTF TGTGCCAGCAGCGTAGAACGCGGGCCGTACTATGGCTACACCTTC TRBJ1-2 NA TRBV9 once
CASSLGSAILNTEAFF TGCGCCAGCAGCCTCGGTTCCGCCATCCTGAACACTGAAGCTTTCTTT TRBJ1-1 NA TRBV5-1 NA
CASSLAEQVYGYTF TGCGCCAGCAGCTTGGCCGAACAGGTCTATGGCTACACCTTC TRBJ1-2 NA TRBV5-1 NA
CASRANRGGGSNQPQHF TGTGCCAGCAGGGCTAACAGGGGGGGAGGAAGCAATCAGCCCCAGCATTTT TRBJ1-5 TRBD1 TRBV2 NA
CASSYPGTGEVDGYTF TGTGCCAGCAGCTATCCCGGGACAGGGGAAGTAGATGGCTACACCTTC TRBJ1-2 TRBD1 TRBV9 NA
CAAGTEHTYEQYF TGTGCCGCCGGGACAGAACATACCTACGAGCAGTACTTC TRBJ2-7 TRBD1 TRBV6-5 NA
CASSVQEGQPQHF TGTGCTAGCAGCGTACAGGAGGGTCAGCCCCAGCATTTT TRBJ1-5 NA TRBV7-7 NA
CAILPGFFTGELFF TGTGCCATCCTCCCGGGATTCTTCACCGGGGAGCTGTTTTTT TRBJ2-2 NA TRBV10-3 NA
CASSVGHLSGNTIYF TGTGCCAGCAGCGTAGGGCACCTCTCTGGAAACACCATATATTTT TRBJ1-3 NA TRBV9 once
CASSPFLSGNMNTEAFF TGCGCCAGCAGCCCCTTCTTATCAGGGAACATGAACACTGAAGCTTTCTTT TRBJ1-1 NA TRBV5-1 NA
CASSFIAGATDTQYF TGCGCCAGCAGCTTTATAGCGGGGGCAACAGATACGCAGTATTTT TRBJ2-3 TRBD2 TRBV5-1 NA
CASSLASWGLGAFF TGTGCCAGCAGCTTAGCCTCCTGGGGGCTTGGAGCTTTCTTT TRBJ1-1 NA TRBV7-9 NA
CASSDGGQARYNSPLHF TGTGCCAGCAGTGATGGAGGACAGGCACGGTATAATTCACCCCTCCACTTT TRBJ1-6 TRBD1 TRBV25-1 NA
CASSPAGGFETQYF TGTGCCAGCAGCCCCGCGGGGGGGTTTGAGACGCAGTATTTT TRBJ2-3 TRBD2 TRBV7-6 NA
CASSPQYSGGTDTQYF TGTGCCAGCTCACCACAGTATAGCGGGGGCACAGATACGCAGTATTTT TRBJ2-3 TRBD2 TRBV18 NA
CASSLEAGRFYEQYF TGTGCCAGCAGCTTAGAGGCGGGGCGTTTCTACGAGCAGTACTTC TRBJ2-7 NA TRBV11-2 NA
CASSPRQLTGGTDTQYF TGCGCCAGCAGCCCAAGACAGCTTACGGGAGGTACAGATACGCAGTATTTT TRBJ2-3 TRBD2 TRBV5-1 NA
CASSENRHPNEKLFF TGTGCCAGCAGTGAGAATCGACATCCTAATGAAAAACTGTTTTTT TRBJ1-4 NA TRBV2 NA